This T cell receptor beta chain is from a study of blood T cell repertoires in COVID-19. Background on the study: T cells, B-cell-depleted T cells, or PBMCs provided the cDNA or gDNA that served as material.

Germline V gene sequence: CDR1 DFQATT, CDR2 SNEGSKA (reference sequence). This CDR3 comprises 8 residues. Note on this clone: Germline is not matched at one junction end, which may reflect a read error.

Per the authors' pipeline: Reference gene primer amplification yielded estimated nucleated cell counts. This table comes from immunoSEQ multiplex PCR, and its TCRdb copy is limited to in-frame clones, with some not included. V and J calls plus clone size are reproduced from that table; the DNA served to infer D and trimming. The sample includes about 180,000 clones, around 73% seen only once; the top ten take about 18%. The age range of participants was about 18 to 95 years, with residence in under 25 US areas. Sequenced sample: PBMCs or T cells enriched from blood (not recorded which). The receptor was derived from a woman between 45 and 65 years old who had recovered from COVID-19. This chain links TRBV20-1 with TRBJ1-2; perhaps TRBD1 as D (5 bases). The CDR3: CSKGQGAF. CDR3 coding DNA: TGCAGTAAAGGACAAGGCGCCTTC.